This T cell receptor (beta chain) was identified during a study of CD8 T cells in Susac syndrome. Sequencing targeted TCR beta in T cells from blood (CD8+ and CD4+). Matching for age and sex applied to the controls, who were healthy donors. The authors negatively isolated CD8+ and CD4+ T cells and FACS-enriched TEMRA cells. V shed 0 bases, J shed 0 bases, and the junction held 1 base outside the gene matches. The germline CDR1 and CDR2 sequences are MNHNY and SVGAGI (reference sequence). CDR3 size: 16 residues. RNA totalling 0.5 to 1 ug underwent reverse transcription with random hexamers. The method of amplification for TCR beta CDR3 was immunoSEQ multiplex PCR, covering 54 Vbeta and 13 Jbeta. TCRdb itself ran the immunoSEQ multiplex PCR reads through MiXCR, one entry per CDR3 protein. The table shows over 80,000 distinct CDR3 sequences, with 85% to 95% occurring only once.

V is TRBV6-6 and J is TRBJ2-2, with 7 nucleotides matching TRBD1. This sequence was found in a human donor in good health. The sequenced sample was CD8+ T cells from PBMCs. The CDR3 nucleotides read TGTGCCAGCAGTTACTCCGGACAGGCGAACACCGGGGAGCTGTTTTTT. This gives the protein CASSYSGQANTGELFF.